The 9 T cell receptor beta chains given below trace back to one sample, sequenced in a study of blood T cell repertoires in COVID-19. Measured with immunoSEQ multiplex PCR; TCRdb has only the in-frame clones, and not every one. Of tens of thousands of clones listed, around 80% are singletons. Specimen: peripheral blood. These receptors originate from a human donor in a cohort sampled during active COVID-19.

The chain employs TRBV3-1 (or the pseudogene TRBV3-2) and TRBJ1-3; possibly TRBD1 for D (5 bases). Looked up from germline, CDR1 is LGHDT and CDR2 is YNNKEL (reference sequence). Between the trimmed V and J ends, which lost 3 bases and 9 bases, there was a span of 15 bases. This CDR3 comprises 14 residues. The CDR3 DNA reads as TGTGCCAGCAGCCAGGGGGGACCGAGGGGCACCATATATTTT. Its translation is CASSQGGPRGTIYF.

The rearrangement links TRBV28 to TRBJ2-3, with TRBD2 matching over 9 bases. The germline CDR1 and CDR2 sequences are MDHEN and SYDVKM. Trimming cost V 2 bases and J 0 bases; bases outside gene matches: 6. There are 17 residues in the CDR3. The CDR3 reads CASSLGGGGGSTDTQYF. For the CDR3, the DNA is TGTGCCAGCAGTTTAGGGGGCGGGGGGGGAAGCACAGATACGCAGTATTTT.

V gene TRBV7-9 combines with J gene TRBJ1-1; 9 nucleotides align to TRBD1. Germline V lookup: CDR1 SEHNR, CDR2 FQNEAQ (reference sequence). The CDR3 has 15 residues. V gave up 4 bases and J gave up 4 bases; unmatched junction bases: 7. The CDR3 reads CASSSPGQGATEAFF. The CDR3 nucleotides are TGTGCCAGCAGCTCTCCGGGACAGGGTGCCACTGAAGCTTTCTTT.

V is TRBV9 and J is TRBJ1-2; 10 bases align to TRBD1. The CDR3 has 17 amino acids. V shed 0 bases, J shed 8 bases, and the junction held 13 bases outside the gene matches. Germline CDR1 is SGDLS and CDR2 is YYNGEE. Written as DNA, the CDR3 is TGTGCCAGCAGCGTAGTAATTACCGGGACAGGGGAGGAGGGCTACACCTTC. Protein: CASSVVITGTGEEGYTF. The variable domain in full, with the rest retrieved from reference TRBV9 and TRBJ1-2, is DSGVTQTPKHLITATGQRVTLRCSPRSGDLSVYWYQQSLDQGLQFLIQYYNGEERAKGNILERFSAQQFPDLHSELNLSSLELGDSALYFCASSVVITGTGEEGYTFGSGTRLTVV.

The chain combines TRBV5-5 with TRBJ2-7; D is possibly TRBD2 (7 bases). V lost 1 base and J lost 4, with 18 bases in between. Per germline, CDR1 SGHKS and CDR2 YYEKEE (reference sequence). This CDR3 is 16 amino acids long. The CDR3 DNA sequence: TGTGCCAGCAGCTTGTGGCGCGGGGGCGGCTTATACGAGCAGTACTTC. Protein product: CASSLWRGGGLYEQYF.

This clone was seen only a few times. The chain joins TRBV6-2 or TRBV6-3 to TRBJ2-7; D remains unclear. The V and J ends lost 2 bases and 0 bases respectively, with 8 bases between them. This CDR3 region has 14 residues. The germline V gene encodes CDR1 MNHEY and CDR2 SVGEGT. The CDR3, as DNA: TGTGCCAGCAGTTACACGGCGGTCTCCTACGAGCAGTACTTC. It codes for CASSYTAVSYEQYF.

The chain links TRBV9 to TRBJ1-6; tentative D call: TRBD1 (5 bases). With 3 bases removed from V and 0 bases from J, the gap between germline ends came to 13 bases. CDR3 length: 17 amino acids. CDR1 and CDR2 from the germline V gene are SGDLS and YYNGEE. Here the CDR3 DNA reads TGTGCCAGCAGCGCCTTGACAGAAAGCTCCTATAATTCACCCCTCCACTTT. It encodes CASSALTESSYNSPLHF.

The rearrangement uses TRBV5-1 and TRBJ2-7, with TRBD2 matching 11 bases. Germline trimming cut 5 bases from V and 2 bases from J; bases unmatched to any gene: 15. This CDR3 has 18 amino acids. Germline V gene data show CDR1 as SGHRS and CDR2 as YFSETQ. The CDR3 nucleotides read TGCGCCAGCAGTCCACTAGCGGGAGTAAGGGCTATGGCCTACGAGCAGTACTTC. This gives the protein CASSPLAGVRAMAYEQYF.

The gene calls are TRBV5-1 and TRBJ1-1, with a possible D match to TRBD1 (6 bases). Germline CDR1 and CDR2: SGHRS and YFSETQ. The CDR3 extends over 17 amino acids. Trimming stripped 0 bases from V and 4 bases from J, with 19 bases between. CDR3 amino acids: CASSLVIGRGLGTEAFF. The CDR3 DNA reads TGCGCCAGCAGCTTGGTTATAGGGCGGGGGCTAGGCACTGAAGCTTTCTTT. The variable domain in full, with the rest retrieved from reference TRBV5-1 and TRBJ1-1, is KAGVTQTPRYLIKTRGQQVTLSCSPISGHRSVSWYQQTPGQGLQFLFEYFSETQRNKGNFPGRFSGRQFSNSRSEMNVSTLELGDSALYLCASSLVIGRGLGTEAFFGQGTRLTVV.